This T cell receptor beta chain was found in a study of technical replicates of blood from several donors. CDR3 length: 14 amino acids. Germline loops: CDR1 MDHEN, CDR2 SYDVKM. V gave up 8 bases and J gave up 4 bases, with 17 bases separating them. Only in-frame clones appear in the TCRdb table, and some are missing; sequencing was by immunoSEQ multiplex PCR. The sample lists some 50,000 clones, about 95% occurring once. This chain connects TRBV28 to TRBJ1-2, with D perhaps TRBD1 (5 bases). This clonotype originated in a human donor in good health. The sequencing input was T cells isolated from PBMCs. The chain's CDR3 is CASGQVGGTYGYTF. The CDR3 nucleotides read TGTGCCAGCGGGCAGGTCGGGGGTACCTATGGCTACACCTTC.